The T cell receptor (beta chain) under discussion was sequenced for a study of human T cells and chemical hapten exposure listed by TCRdb under 2021. A note on the overall study: For sensitization, 2% DPC in acetone was applied to an approximately 2 cm by approximately 2 cm area of upper inner arm skin. Around 30 alopecia patients provided blood for TCR sequencing at one to four time points (pre-sensitization, 2, 6 and 24 weeks). The mostly female patient cohort included alopecia areata with under or over 50% scalp involvement, alopecia totalis and alopecia universalis. In alopecia patients, the study followed how the peripheral blood TCR repertoire changed in vivo over primary and secondary sensitization to diphenylcyclopropenone (DPC), a hapten. Libraries were combined into a pool for sequencing, and differences in TCR yield between samples came mainly from small differences in library volumes within the pool. Patch tests used Finn chambers with 0.01% DPC on the upper back, scored after 6 days by International Contact Dermatitis Research Group standards. Throughout the study period of approximately 23 weeks, patients also received therapeutic DPC doses to the scalp every week. Blood samples were taken from patients before sensitization (week 0) and at 2, 6 and about 24 weeks after DPC sensitization.

Broader findings and caveats from the paper: Because all patients had alopecia, a presumed autoimmune disease, the immune response of the patients might differ from that of healthy individuals. The number of TCRs above 1 in 1000 frequency did not change with DPC sensitization; there was no evidence of global repertoire structure alterations. A positive correlation was found between the number of PT1 expanded TCRs and patch test score, with significance reached at thresholds 8, 16 and 32 but not 4. Repeated subsampling changed both the strength of the expansion versus patch-test correlation and the threshold at which the correlation became significant. Significantly more large CDR3 similarity clusters were formed by expanded TCRs than by pre-sensitization or healthy control sets, consistent with antigen-driven responses.

In its sample, this clonotype was seen many times. The antigen it binds to is not known. Per-base quality was not reported, and no clone a single base away is much larger than it. The sample's time point label, decoded: patch test 1, 2 weeks after DPC sensitization. The sample's treatment or condition label, in plain terms: therapeutic diphenylcyclopropenone sensitization with weekly scalp DPC. Blood at each patch-test visit was drawn before the patch test was applied. Patients were considered eligible if aged 18 to 70, diagnosed with alopecia and deemed suitable for DPC therapy, and patients were excluded if pregnant. Total RNA was extracted from unfractionated whole blood that had been collected in Tempus Blood RNA tubes. The library relied on RACE. Sequencing took place on a NextSeq 500. During library preparation, unique molecular identifiers were attached to individual cDNA molecules so that TCRs could be counted in a quantitative, reproducible way. Both TCR alpha and TCR beta chains were sequenced from each blood RNA sample. On the study's bioinformatics: Samples had a median of 95,638 TCRs, with a range from roughly 23,224 to 750,000. The Decombinator software suite was used to annotate the V, J and CDR3 of the TCR reads. To make PS versus PT1 abundance plots, every sample was subsampled to the same number of TCRs (28,000). Expanded TCRs were defined as absent before sensitization and observed at least eight times at the 2-week time point. TCRdb itself trimmed the public reads at Q25 with fastp, ran MiXCR and retained productive beta chains. Entries that share a CDR3 protein sequence are merged under the most common genes and DNA. TCRdb's processing, not the study's, gives the V and J calls here. The sample contains 380,000 or so distinct CDR3 sequences, approximately 5% of them found a single time. The ten top clones hold approximately 2.3% of the sample.

This specimen consisted of whole blood, obtained in connection with sensitization to the hapten diphenylcyclopropenone (DPC). This TCR derives from a woman aged 45 to 65 with alopecia areata. Some clones in this sample may be carry-over from other donors' samples.

The CDR3 protein is CSAGFTGINQPQHF. The base sequence is TGCAGTGCTGGCTTTACAGGGATCAATCAGCCCCAGCATTTT. The chain links TRBV20-1 with TRBJ1-5, with a weak D call of TRBD1 (6 bases match). Including cysteine and phenylalanine, the CDR3 has 14 amino acids. Only CDR3 DNA is held: 42 bases, read in frame from base 1. V is cut by 5 bases and J by 3 bases, and the space between the germline ends is 14 bases. CDR1 and CDR2, looked up from the germline V gene (reference sequence), are DFQATT and SNEGSKA.